This TCR beta chain was sequenced for a study of beta chain features in type 1 diabetes. About the research overall: The examined sorted cells totaled 107,917,701 across samples.

This clone was seen a handful of times. The antigen remains undetermined. Study outcomes and limitations: The question of HLA type influencing TCRB rearrangement was one that remained unresolved here. Moderate but significant shortening of TCRB CDR3s was recorded in all four CD4+ subsets from Type 1 diabetes patients.

Expressed TCRB transcripts were sequenced because the isolated RNA had all been reverse transcribed beforehand. TCRdb's table, derived via immunoSEQ multiplex PCR, lists solely in-frame clones and lacks some. Here the sample spans 600,000 to 700,000 clones, 13% being singletons. Researchers reported sorting CD4+ naive, central memory, regulatory and stem cell-like memory cells via CD45RO/CCR7/CD25/CD127/CD95/CD27. Trimming removed 2 bases from V and 5 bases from J; junction bases left unmatched: 8. The germline V gene encodes CDR1 MNHEY and CDR2 SVGAGI. The CDR3 loop spans 15 amino acids. This clonotype was obtained from a young man with type 1 diabetes. The sequencing input was naive CD4+ T cells from blood. This rearrangement joins TRBV6-5 to TRBJ1-2; the match to TRBD1 covers 7 bases. The CDR3 reads CASSYSDRVGYGYTF. The CDR3 nucleotides read TGTGCCAGCAGTTACAGCGACAGGGTCGGTTATGGCTACACCTTC.